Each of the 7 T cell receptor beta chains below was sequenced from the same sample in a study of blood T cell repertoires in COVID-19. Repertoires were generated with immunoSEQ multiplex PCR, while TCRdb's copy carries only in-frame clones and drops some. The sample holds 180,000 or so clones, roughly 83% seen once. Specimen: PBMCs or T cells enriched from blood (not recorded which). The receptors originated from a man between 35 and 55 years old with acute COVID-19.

The CDR3 reads CASSLQAGDEQFF. The CDR3 DNA follows: TGCGCCAGCAGCTTACAGGCGGGGGATGAGCAGTTCTTC. The chain carries TRBV5-1 and TRBJ2-1, with 7 bases aligning to TRBD2. V was pared by 2 bases and J by 8 bases, with 4 bases of the junction left unmatched. CDR1 SGHRS and CDR2 YFSETQ come from the germline V gene. The CDR3 consists of 13 residues.

In DNA, the CDR3 is TGTGCCAGCAGCCTAGGGGTTGCGGACACTGAAGCTTTCTTT. Its translation: CASSLGVADTEAFF. This chain connects TRBV7-2 to TRBJ1-1; possibly TRBD1 for D (5 bases). CDR1 is SGHTA and CDR2 is FQGNSA in the germline V gene. Trimming stripped 5 bases from V and 3 bases from J, with 13 bases between. The length of the CDR3 is 14 residues. The full variable domain, with the rest looked up from reference TRBV7-2 and TRBJ1-1, is GAGVSQSPSNKVTEKGKDVELRCDPISGHTALYWYRQSLGQGLEFLIYFQGNSAPDKSGLPSDRFSAERTGGSVSTLTIQRTQQEDSAVYLCASSLGVADTEAFFGQGTRLTVV.

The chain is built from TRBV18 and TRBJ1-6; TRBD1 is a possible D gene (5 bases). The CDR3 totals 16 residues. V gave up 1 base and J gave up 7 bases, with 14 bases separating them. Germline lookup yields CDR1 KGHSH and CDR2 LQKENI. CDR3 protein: CASSPRGLQGNSPLHF. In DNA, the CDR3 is TGTGCCAGCTCACCACGTGGTCTTCAGGGAAATTCACCCCTCCACTTT. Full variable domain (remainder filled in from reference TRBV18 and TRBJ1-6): NAGVMQNPRHLVRRRGQEARLRCSPMKGHSHVYWYRQLPEEGLKFMVYLQKENIIDESGMPKERFSAEFPKEGPSILRIQQVVRGDSAAYFCASSPRGLQGNSPLHFGNGTRLTVT.

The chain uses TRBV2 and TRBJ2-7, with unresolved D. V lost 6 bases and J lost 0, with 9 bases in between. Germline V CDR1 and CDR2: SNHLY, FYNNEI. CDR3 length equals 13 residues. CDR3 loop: CASRDTDSYEQYF. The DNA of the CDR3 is TGTGCCAGCAGAGACACGGACTCCTACGAGCAGTACTTC.

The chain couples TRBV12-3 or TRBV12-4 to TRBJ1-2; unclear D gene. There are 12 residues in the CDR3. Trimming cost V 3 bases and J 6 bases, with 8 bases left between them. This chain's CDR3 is CASSFTGDGYTF. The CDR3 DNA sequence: TGTGCCAGCAGTTTTACTGGAGATGGCTACACCTTC.

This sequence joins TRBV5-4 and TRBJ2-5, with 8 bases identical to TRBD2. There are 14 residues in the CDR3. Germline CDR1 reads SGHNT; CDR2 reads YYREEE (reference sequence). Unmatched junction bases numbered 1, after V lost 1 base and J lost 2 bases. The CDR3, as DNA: TGTGCCAGCAGCTTGCGGGAGGGACAAGAGACCCAGTACTTC. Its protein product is CASSLREGQETQYF.

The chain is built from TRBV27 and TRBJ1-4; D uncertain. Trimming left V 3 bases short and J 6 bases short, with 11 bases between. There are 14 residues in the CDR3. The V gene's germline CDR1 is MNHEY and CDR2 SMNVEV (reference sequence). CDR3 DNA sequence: TGTGCCAGCAGTTTGATCGGAGTCGATGAAAAACTGTTTTTT. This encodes CASSLIGVDEKLFF.